The clone carrying this TCR beta chain was seen only a few times. Its antigen is unknown. The CDR3 sequence is 15 residues long. Looked up from germline, CDR1 is MDHEN and CDR2 is SYDVKM. V lost 7 bases and J 3 bases, leaving 15 bases between the germline ends. The sample originates from a study of T cell responses to AZD1222 COVID-19 vaccine. Study conclusions and caveats: Rises in breadth and depth of Spike-specific TCRs came after two AZD1222 doses.

Sequencing was performed with immunoSEQ multiplex PCR; in TCRdb, only in-frame clones are kept and a portion is missing. The repertoire consists of about 94,000 clones, with roughly 85% occurring once and the leading ten covering more than 3.5%. Sequences were derived from peripheral blood, sampled 28 days after the second AZD1222 dose. The TCR sequence derives from an adult who received the AZD1222 COVID-19 vaccine. The V call is TRBV28, the J call TRBJ2-2, with D perhaps TRBD2 (5 bases). Here the CDR3 DNA reads TGTGCCAGCACCCTCCGGACTTTCTACACCGGGGAGCTGTTTTTT. Translating it yields CASTLRTFYTGELFF.